The T cell receptor beta chain described here comes from a study of T cell responses to AZD1222 COVID-19 vaccine (dated by TCRdb to the early 2020s). Broadly, across the study: A total of around 240 trial participants underwent TCR sequencing, of whom about 200 had received two doses of AZD1222 and some 25 had received two doses of the MenACWY control vaccine. Trial participants were enrolled by age into 18-55, 56-69 and 70-plus year subgroups, with 148, 28 and 57 TCR-sequenced participants respectively. What the work shows at the level of the full study, not this receptor alone: Because no day 14 peak-response samples were available, the repertoires could be characterized only after the peak T cell response. Conclusions about previously exposed vaccinees are limited, since just 6 or 7 AZD1222 recipients were seropositive for SARS-CoV-2 at baseline. Participants were mostly white British, with more females than males. The authors suggested clonal diversity may have been underestimated. Vaccine-associated CD4 TCRs spanned the whole spike protein, with dominant responses in regions 160-218 and 743-854. Reportedly, close to half of the unique spike-specific TCRs recognized epitopes lying outside the regions that are mutated in the B.1.351 and B.1.1.7 variants. In the small 56-69-year group, the increase in depth fell short of significance, most likely because of low power. After two AZD1222 doses, spike-specific TCR breadth and depth were significantly higher than at day 0 and than in MenACWY recipients.

The time point label for this specimen denotes: about 28 days (+/-7) after the second vaccine dose. AZD1222 recipients given second doses at about 4 weeks or at about 12 weeks were pooled, since spike-specific TCR depth and breadth were not found to differ between the two schedules. The vaccinee samples were drawn from two UK trials, COV001 and COV002, one of which was a single-blind randomized controlled phase 2/3 trial testing AZD1222 (ChAdOx1 nCoV-19) in healthy adults. Trial participant PBMC samples were collected at day 0 and day 28 after the second dose for TCRbeta chain sequencing. The CDR3 regions of human TCRbeta chains were analyzed by immunosequencing. The study's own analysis went as follows. TCRs in the repertoires were compared against a reference library of SARS-CoV-2-specific TCRs that had been generated with the MIRA antigen-specificity platform. Breadth was defined as the fraction of unique TCRs that were SARS-CoV-2-associated. Depth was defined as the fraction of total T cells that were SARS-CoV-2-associated. Using the MIRA data, each spike-specific TCR was mapped to the spike region that the TCR reacts to and placed in a CD4 or CD8 class. Log10-transformed breadth and depth values were compared by one-way ANOVA with Sidak's multiple comparisons tests. The immuneACCESS repertoire file appears here via TCRdb, limited to in-frame rearrangements. These files lack a portion of the clones; in checked studies, under half of the deficit traces to unresolved V genes, and the cause of the others is not known. From that table come the V and J calls and clone size; the DNA was used to work out D and trimming. The sample table records 88,000 or so clones; 85% to 90% of these occur just once. The ten largest make up 4% to 5% of the sample.

Points on this clone: The target of this receptor is not known. Base qualities are not at hand, and no much larger clone is one base apart.

The receptor was isolated from an adult who received the AZD1222 COVID-19 vaccine. The specimen comprised peripheral blood, sampled 28 days after the second AZD1222 dose.

The nucleotides read TGTGCCAGCAGTCCCCAGGGGGGGACTGAAGCTTTCTTT. Translated, it reads CASSPQGGTEAFF. This chain joins TRBV27 to TRBJ1-1; 7 middle bases align to TRBD1. Including cysteine and phenylalanine, the CDR3 has 13 amino acids. CDR3 DNA is the only sequence kept; it has 39 bases, read in frame from the first base. Ends trimmed: V by 5 bases, J by 5 bases; bases unmatched to a gene: 5. Looking up the germline V gene (reference sequence) yields CDR1 MNHEY and CDR2 SMNVEV.